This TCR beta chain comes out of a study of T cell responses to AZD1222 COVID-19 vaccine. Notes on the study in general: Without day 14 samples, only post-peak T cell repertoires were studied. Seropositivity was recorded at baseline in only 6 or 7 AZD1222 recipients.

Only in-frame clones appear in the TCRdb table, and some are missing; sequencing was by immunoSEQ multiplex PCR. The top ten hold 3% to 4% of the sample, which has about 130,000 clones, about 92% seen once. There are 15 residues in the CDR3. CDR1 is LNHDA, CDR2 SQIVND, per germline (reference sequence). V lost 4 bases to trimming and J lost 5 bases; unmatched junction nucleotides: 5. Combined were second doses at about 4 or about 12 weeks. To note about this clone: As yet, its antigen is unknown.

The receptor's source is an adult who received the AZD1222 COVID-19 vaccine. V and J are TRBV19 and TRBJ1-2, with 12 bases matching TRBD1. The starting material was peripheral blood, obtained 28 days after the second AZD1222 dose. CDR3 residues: CASSSPGQGAYGYTF. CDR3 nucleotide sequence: TGTGCCAGTAGTAGCCCGGGACAGGGGGCGTATGGCTACACCTTC.